The 9 T cell receptor beta chains below come from one sample, sequenced in a study of CD8+ T cells in alopecia areata. cDNA serving as the sequencing template came from extracted, reverse transcribed RNA. Assay used: immunoSEQ multiplex PCR; TCRdb lists only in-frame clones, some missing. The sample consists of some 120,000 clones, around 60% of them appearing once. The treatment here: oral pan-JAK inhibitor, 5-10 mg twice daily. The sample in question was CD4+ T cells sorted from blood, obtained at week 4, from a patient treated with tofacitinib. The source of these receptors is a human donor with alopecia areata.

This chain links TRBV7-2 with TRBJ2-7; D is possibly TRBD2 (5 bases). The CDR3 is 14 amino acids. Trimming removed 8 bases at V and 2 bases at J, with 16 bases between. Germline V gene data show CDR1 as SGHTA and CDR2 as FQGNSA. CDR3 protein: CASRGIVGAYEQYF. The CDR3 DNA reads as TGTGCCAGCCGAGGGATCGTCGGTGCCTACGAGCAGTACTTC.

The table lists this clone with a few counts. The rearrangement joins TRBV30 to TRBJ1-5; no clear D gene. The ends were cut back, 0 bases at V and 2 bases at J, with 5 bases in the middle. The CDR3 spans 13 residues. Germline V gene lookup returns CDR1 GTSNPN and CDR2 SVGIG (reference sequence). Here the CDR3 DNA reads TGTGCCTGGAGTGTTCAGCGCAATCAGCCCCAGCATTTT. Protein: CAWSVQRNQPQHF.

This clone was counted only a few times. This sequence joins TRBV30 and TRBJ2-3, with D perhaps matching TRBD1 or TRBD2 (5 bases each). Germline V lookup: CDR1 GTSNPN, CDR2 SVGIG (reference sequence). This CDR3 contains 12 residues. CDR3 in amino acids: CAGDPDWGTQYF. The CDR3 DNA follows: TGTGCAGGGGACCCAGACTGGGGTACGCAGTATTTT.

The chain carries TRBV27 and TRBJ2-1; possibly TRBD1 for D (6 bases). The germline V gene encodes CDR1 MNHEY and CDR2 SMNVEV (reference sequence). The CDR3 covers 13 residues. The germline V and J ends were trimmed by 5 bases and 10 bases, with 15 bases remaining between them. The DNA of the CDR3 is TGTGCCAGCAGTCCCAGGGGAGATGGGGAGCAGTTCTTC. Its translation is CASSPRGDGEQFF.

V gene TRBV9 combines with J gene TRBJ1-5, with D possibly TRBD1 on 5 matching bases. CDR1 and CDR2 from the germline V gene are SGDLS and YYNGEE. V lost 0 bases and J 0 bases, leaving 10 bases between the germline ends. This CDR3 has 16 amino acids. The CDR3 region has the DNA TGTGCCAGCAGCGTAGGGGAGGGGTATAGCAATCAGCCCCAGCATTTT. It specifies CASSVGEGYSNQPQHF.

CDR3 sequence reads: CASSRTATQETQYF. CDR3 DNA: TGTGCCAGCAGCCGAACTGCCACCCAAGAGACCCAGTACTTC. The chain joins TRBV4-2 to TRBJ2-5, with D hard to call. The CDR3 is 14 amino acids. Germline assignment: CDR1 LGHNA and CDR2 YNFKEQ. With 4 bases removed from V and 1 base from J, the gap between germline ends came to 10 bases.

This clone has a handful of counts. The CDR3 DNA reads TGTGCCAGCAGCTTGGCTAGCGGGAGAGCCGATACGCAGTATTTT. The encoded protein is CASSLASGRADTQYF. The genes are TRBV5-4 and TRBJ2-3; 10 positions match TRBD2. The J segment lost 6 bases and the V segment lost 0 bases, leaving 4 bases of the junction unmatched. This CDR3 has 15 residues. Germline V gene lookup returns CDR1 SGHNT and CDR2 YYREEE (reference sequence).

V and J are TRBV30 and TRBJ2-2; D call uncertain. Trimming stripped 4 bases from V and 5 bases from J, with 11 bases between. Germline V lookup: CDR1 GTSNPN, CDR2 SVGIG (reference sequence). This CDR3 has 13 amino acids. The CDR3 sequence is CAWKVRSTGELFF. CDR3 DNA sequence: TGTGCCTGGAAGGTGCGATCAACCGGGGAGCTGTTTTTT.

This sequence joins TRBV5-4 and TRBJ2-2; D unresolved. The CDR3 contains 12 residues. Looked up from germline, CDR1 is SGHNT and CDR2 is YYREEE (reference sequence). The V end lost 4 bases, the J end lost 3 bases, and 4 bases lay between the germline ends. The CDR3 here is CASSDDTGELFF. DNA for the CDR3: TGTGCCAGCAGCGATGACACCGGGGAGCTGTTTTTT.